Detailed here is one TCR beta chain. Seattle cases were enrolled at active infection and followed longitudinally. The V and J ends lost 0 bases and 7 bases respectively, with 13 bases between them. CDR1 GTSNPN and CDR2 SVGIG come from the germline V gene (reference sequence). The CDR3 has 13 amino acids. Authors' analysis steps: Amplification of reference gene primers provided the estimated nucleated cell counts. Libraries were prepared by immunoSEQ multiplex PCR; TCRdb keeps only in-frame clonotypes and omits some of them. The D gene and trimming were derived from the DNA, and the V and J assignments and clone size from that table. Among over 150,000 clones, approximately 91% were seen once, and the ten largest hold roughly a sixth. This sample is drawn from a study of blood T cell repertoires in COVID-19. Study context: The cDNA or gDNA used as material had been derived from T cells, B-cell-depleted T cells, or PBMCs.

Sequencing input: peripheral blood. This sequence originates from a man in his forties or fifties with COVID-19, enrolled during active disease. The chain has TRBV30 and TRBJ2-7; D might be TRBD2 (6 bases). This CDR3 is CAWSVRGGGEQYF. The CDR3 region has the DNA TGTGCCTGGAGTGTACGCGGTGGGGGGGAGCAGTACTTC. Drawing the rest from reference TRBV30 and TRBJ2-7, the complete variable domain is SQTIHQWPATLVQPVGSPLSLECTVEGTSNPNLYWYRQAAGRGLQLLFYSVGIGQISSEVPQNLSASRPQDRQFILSSKKLLLSDSGFYLCAWSVRGGGEQYFGPGTRLTVT.